This T cell receptor (beta chain) comes out of a study of T cell clonality in common variable immunodeficiency. The CDR3 has 12 amino acids. V was cut by 3 bases and J by 3 bases, with 5 bases left in between. Sequenced by immunoSEQ multiplex PCR; TCRdb stores in-frame clones only, minus some. Listed for the sample are 52,000 or so clones, none seen a single time. This clone was recorded at least ten times. The read halts 3 residues ahead of the CDR3 end, with the missing end drawn from the germline J gene. Sequencing input: peripheral blood mononuclear cells. V and J are TRBV12-3 or TRBV12-4 and TRBJ1-1; D not resolved. This sequence was found in a person aged 18 to 75 in good health. The part of the CDR3 DNA that was read is TGTGCCAGCAGTTTGAGGGACACTGAA. It specifies CASSLRDTE. The complete CDR3 sequence is CASSLRDTEAFF.